The clone carrying this T cell receptor beta chain has only one observation. As yet, its antigen is unknown. V gave up 4 bases and J gave up 8 bases; unmatched junction bases: 10. Germline V CDR1 and CDR2: LGHNA, YSLEER. CDR3 size: 15 residues. This entry belongs to a study of T cell responses to AZD1222 COVID-19 vaccine. TCRdb's table, derived via immunoSEQ multiplex PCR, lists solely in-frame clones and lacks some. This sample carries about 110,000 clones, roughly 92% of them seen once, and the ten largest clones take approximately 2.7%. Study findings and constraints: Spike-wide vaccine-associated CD4 TCRs dominated at 160-218 and 743-854. Only 5 or 6 individuals given AZD1222 were seropositive at baseline.

J is TRBJ1-4 and V is TRBV4-3; the match to TRBD1 covers 7 bases. The sequences come from peripheral blood, collected 28 days after the second AZD1222 dose. The sequence was obtained from an adult who received the AZD1222 COVID-19 vaccine. CDR3 in DNA: TGCGCCAGCAGCCGCACACAGGGGCATCACGAAAAACTGTTTTTT. Its translation: CASSRTQGHHEKLFF.